This TCR beta chain emerged from a study of blood T cells in healthy people across ages. This clonotype was detected only a few times. The authors ran a second PCR of about 6 to 11 cycles using a sample-barcoded 5' primer and a J-beta primer mix. TCRdb reprocessed the 5' RACE reads with MiXCR, giving one entry per CDR3 protein. The data show some 900,000 distinct CDR3 sequences, about 48% seen once. V lost 8 bases to trimming and J lost 0 bases, with 10 bases between them. This CDR3 comprises 13 residues. The V gene's germline CDR1 is MNHEY and CDR2 SVGAGI. Sequenced: blood. The chain has TRBV6-5 and TRBJ1-2; unclear D gene. This sequence originates from a man aged 25-45 years in good health. This CDR3 is CASGKTANYGYTF. The CDR3 bases are TGTGCCAGCGGCAAGACGGCTAACTATGGCTACACCTTC.